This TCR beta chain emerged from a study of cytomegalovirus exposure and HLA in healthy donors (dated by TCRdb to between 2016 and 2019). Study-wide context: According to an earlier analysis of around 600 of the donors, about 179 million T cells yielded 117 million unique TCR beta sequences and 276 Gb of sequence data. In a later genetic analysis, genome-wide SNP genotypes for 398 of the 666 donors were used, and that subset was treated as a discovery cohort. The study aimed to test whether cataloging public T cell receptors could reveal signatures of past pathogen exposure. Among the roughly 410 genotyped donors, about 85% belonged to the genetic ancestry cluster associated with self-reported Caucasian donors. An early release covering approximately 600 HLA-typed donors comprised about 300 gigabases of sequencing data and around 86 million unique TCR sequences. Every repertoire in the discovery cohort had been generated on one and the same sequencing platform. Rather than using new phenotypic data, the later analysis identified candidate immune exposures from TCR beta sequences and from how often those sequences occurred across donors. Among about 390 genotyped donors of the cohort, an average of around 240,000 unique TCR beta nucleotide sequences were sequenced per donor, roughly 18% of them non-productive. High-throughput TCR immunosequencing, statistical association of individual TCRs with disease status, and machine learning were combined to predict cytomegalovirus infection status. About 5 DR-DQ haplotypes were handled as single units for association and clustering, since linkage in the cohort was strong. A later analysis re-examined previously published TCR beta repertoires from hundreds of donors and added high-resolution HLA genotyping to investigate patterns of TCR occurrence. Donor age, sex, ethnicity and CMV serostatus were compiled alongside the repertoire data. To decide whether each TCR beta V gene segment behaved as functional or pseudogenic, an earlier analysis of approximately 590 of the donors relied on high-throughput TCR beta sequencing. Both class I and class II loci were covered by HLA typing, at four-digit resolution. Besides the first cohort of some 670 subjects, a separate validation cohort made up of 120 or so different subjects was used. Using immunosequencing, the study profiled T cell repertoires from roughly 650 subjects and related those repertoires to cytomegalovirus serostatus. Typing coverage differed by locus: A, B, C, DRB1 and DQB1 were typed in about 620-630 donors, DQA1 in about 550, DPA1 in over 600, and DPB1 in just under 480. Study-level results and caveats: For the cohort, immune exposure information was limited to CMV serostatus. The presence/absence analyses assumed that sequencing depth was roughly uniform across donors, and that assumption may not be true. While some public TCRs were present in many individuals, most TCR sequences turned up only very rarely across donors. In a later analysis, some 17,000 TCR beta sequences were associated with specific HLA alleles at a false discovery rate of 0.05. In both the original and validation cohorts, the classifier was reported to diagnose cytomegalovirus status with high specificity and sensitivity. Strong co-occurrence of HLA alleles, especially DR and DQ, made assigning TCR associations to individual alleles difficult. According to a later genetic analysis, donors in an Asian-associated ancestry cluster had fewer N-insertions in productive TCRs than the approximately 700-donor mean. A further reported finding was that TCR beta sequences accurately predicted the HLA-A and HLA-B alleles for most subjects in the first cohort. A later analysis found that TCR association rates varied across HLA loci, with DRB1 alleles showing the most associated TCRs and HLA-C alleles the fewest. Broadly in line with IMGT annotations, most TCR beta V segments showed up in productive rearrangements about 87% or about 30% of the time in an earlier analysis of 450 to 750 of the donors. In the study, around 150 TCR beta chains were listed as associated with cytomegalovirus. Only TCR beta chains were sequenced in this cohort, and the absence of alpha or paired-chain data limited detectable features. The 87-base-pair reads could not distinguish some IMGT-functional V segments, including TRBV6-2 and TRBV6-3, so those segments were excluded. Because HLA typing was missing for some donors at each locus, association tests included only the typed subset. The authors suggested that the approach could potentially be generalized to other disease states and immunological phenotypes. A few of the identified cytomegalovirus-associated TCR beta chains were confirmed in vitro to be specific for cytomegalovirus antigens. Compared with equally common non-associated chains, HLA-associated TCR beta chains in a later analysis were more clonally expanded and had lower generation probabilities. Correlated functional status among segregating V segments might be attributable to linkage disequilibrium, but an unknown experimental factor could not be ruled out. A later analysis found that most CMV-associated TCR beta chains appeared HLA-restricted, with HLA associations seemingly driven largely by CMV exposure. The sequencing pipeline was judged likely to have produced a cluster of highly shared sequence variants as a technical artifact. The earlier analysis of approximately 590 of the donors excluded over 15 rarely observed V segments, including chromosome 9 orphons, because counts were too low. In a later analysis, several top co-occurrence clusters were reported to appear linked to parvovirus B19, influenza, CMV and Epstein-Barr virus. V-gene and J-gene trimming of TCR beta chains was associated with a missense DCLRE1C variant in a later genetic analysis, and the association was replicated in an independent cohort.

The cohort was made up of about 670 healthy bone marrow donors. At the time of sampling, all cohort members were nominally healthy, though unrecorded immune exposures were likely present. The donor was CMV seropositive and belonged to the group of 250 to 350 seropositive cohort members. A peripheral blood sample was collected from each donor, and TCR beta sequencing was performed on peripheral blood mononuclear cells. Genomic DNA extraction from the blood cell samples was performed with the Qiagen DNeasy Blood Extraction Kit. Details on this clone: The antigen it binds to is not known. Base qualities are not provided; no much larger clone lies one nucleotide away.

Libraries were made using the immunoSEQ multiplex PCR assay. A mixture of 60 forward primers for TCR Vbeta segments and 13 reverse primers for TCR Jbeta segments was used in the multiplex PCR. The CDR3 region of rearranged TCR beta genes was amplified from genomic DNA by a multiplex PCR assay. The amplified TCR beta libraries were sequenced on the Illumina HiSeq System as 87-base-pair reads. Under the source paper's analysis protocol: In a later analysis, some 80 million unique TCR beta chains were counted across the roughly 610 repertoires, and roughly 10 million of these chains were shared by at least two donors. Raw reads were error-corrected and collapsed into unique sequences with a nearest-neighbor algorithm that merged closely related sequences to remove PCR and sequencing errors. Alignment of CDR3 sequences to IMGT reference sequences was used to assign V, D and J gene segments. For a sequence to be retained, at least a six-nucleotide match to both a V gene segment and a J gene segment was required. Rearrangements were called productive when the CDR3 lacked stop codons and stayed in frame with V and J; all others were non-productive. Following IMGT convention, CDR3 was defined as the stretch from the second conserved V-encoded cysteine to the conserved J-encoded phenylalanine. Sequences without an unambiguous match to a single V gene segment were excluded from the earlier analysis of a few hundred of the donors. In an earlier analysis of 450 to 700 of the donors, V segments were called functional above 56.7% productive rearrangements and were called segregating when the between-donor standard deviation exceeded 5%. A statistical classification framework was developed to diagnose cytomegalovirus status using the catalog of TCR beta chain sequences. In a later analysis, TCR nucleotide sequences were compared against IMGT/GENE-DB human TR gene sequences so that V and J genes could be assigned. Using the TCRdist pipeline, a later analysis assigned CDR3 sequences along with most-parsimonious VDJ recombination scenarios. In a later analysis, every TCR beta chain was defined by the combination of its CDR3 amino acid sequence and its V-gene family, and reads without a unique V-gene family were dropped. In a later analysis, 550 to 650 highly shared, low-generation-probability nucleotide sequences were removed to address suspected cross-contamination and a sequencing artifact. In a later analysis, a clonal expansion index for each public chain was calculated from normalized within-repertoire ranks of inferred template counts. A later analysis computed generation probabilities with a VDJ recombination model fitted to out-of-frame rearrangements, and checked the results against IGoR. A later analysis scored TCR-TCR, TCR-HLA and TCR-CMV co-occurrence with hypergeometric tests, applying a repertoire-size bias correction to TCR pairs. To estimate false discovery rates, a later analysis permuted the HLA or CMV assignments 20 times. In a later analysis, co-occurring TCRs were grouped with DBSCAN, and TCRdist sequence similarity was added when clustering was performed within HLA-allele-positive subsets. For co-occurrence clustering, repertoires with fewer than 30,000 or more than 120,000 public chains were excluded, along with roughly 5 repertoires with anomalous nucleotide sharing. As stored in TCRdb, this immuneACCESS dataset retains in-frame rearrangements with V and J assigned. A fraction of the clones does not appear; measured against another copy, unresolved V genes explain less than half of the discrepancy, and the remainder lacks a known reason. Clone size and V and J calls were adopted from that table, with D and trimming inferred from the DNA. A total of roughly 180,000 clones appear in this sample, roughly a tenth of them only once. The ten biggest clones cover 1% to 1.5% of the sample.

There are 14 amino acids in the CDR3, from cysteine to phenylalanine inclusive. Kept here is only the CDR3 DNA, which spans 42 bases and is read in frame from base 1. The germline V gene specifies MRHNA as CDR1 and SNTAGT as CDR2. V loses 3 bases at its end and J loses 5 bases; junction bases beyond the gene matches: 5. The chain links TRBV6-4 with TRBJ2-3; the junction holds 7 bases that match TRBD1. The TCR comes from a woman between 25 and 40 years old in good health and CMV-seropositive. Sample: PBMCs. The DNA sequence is TGTGCCAGCAGTGAAGGGGGCTCAGAAGATACGCAGTATTTT. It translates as CASSEGGSEDTQYF.